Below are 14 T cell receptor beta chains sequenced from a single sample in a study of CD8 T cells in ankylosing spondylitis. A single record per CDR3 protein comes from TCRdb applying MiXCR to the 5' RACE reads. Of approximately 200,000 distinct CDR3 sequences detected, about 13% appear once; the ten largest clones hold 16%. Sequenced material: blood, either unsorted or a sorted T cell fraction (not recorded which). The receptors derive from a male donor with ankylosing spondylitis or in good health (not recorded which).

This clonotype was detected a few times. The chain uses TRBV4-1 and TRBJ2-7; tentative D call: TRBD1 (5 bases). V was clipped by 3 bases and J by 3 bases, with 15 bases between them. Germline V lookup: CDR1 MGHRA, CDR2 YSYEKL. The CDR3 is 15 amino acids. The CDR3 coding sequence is TGCGCCAGCAGCCAGGCGAGACAGAGTCTCTACGAGCAGTACTTC. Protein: CASSQARQSLYEQYF.

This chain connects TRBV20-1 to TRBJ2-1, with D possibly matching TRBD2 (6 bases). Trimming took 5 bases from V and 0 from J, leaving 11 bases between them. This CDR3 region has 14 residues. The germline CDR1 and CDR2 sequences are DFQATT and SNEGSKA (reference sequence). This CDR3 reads CSALGEVSYNEQFF. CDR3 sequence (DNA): TGCAGTGCTCTGGGGGAGGTCTCCTACAATGAGCAGTTCTTC.

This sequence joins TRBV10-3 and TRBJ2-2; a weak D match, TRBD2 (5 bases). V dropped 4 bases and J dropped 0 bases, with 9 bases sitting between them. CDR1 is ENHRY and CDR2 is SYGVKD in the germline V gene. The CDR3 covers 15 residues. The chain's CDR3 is CAISAPEANTGELFF. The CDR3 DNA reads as TGTGCCATCAGTGCTCCGGAGGCGAACACCGGGGAGCTGTTTTTT.

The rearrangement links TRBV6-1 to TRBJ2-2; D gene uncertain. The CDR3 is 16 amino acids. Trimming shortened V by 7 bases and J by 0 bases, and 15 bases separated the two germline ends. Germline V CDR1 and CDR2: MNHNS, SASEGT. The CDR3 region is CASIELTPANTGELFF. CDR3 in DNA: TGTGCCAGCATAGAGCTCACTCCCGCGAACACCGGGGAGCTGTTTTTT.

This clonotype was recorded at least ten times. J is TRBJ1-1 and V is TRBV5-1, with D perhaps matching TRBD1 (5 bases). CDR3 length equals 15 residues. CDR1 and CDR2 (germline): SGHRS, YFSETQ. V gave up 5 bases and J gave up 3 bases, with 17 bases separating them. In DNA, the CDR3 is TGCGCCAGCAGTTATAAAGGCAGGGAAGACACTGAAGCTTTCTTT. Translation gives CASSYKGREDTEAFF.

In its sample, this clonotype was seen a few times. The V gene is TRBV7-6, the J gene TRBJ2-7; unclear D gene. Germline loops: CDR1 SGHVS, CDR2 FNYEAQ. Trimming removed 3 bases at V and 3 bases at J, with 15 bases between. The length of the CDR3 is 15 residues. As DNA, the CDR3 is TGTGCCAGCAGCTTCAGCCCCAGTTGGGACTACGAGCAGTACTTC. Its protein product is CASSFSPSWDYEQYF. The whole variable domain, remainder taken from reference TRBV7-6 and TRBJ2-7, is GAGVSQSPRYKVTKRGQDVALRCDPISGHVSLYWYRQALGQGPEFLTYFNYEAQQDKSGLPNDRFSAERPEGSISTLTIQRTEQRDSAMYRCASSFSPSWDYEQYFGPGTRLTVT.

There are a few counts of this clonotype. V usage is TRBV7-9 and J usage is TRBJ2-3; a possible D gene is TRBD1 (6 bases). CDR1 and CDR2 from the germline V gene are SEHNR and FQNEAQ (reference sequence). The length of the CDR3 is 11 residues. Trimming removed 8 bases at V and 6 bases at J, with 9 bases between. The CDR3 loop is CASGGRDTQYF. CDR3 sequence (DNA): TGTGCCAGCGGGGGCAGGGATACGCAGTATTTT.

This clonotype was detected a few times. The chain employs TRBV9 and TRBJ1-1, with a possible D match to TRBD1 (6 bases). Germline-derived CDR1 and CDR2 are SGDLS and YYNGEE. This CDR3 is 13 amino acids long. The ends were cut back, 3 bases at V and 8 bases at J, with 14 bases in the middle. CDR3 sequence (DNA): TGTGCCAGCAGCGGTCAGGGGATAGGGGAAGCTTTCTTT. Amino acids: CASSGQGIGEAFF.

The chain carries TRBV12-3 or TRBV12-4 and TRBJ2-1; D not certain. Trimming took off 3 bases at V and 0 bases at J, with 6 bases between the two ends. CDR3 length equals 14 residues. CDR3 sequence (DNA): TGTGCCAGCAGTTTTGCGGCCTCCTACAATGAGCAGTTCTTC. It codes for CASSFAASYNEQFF.

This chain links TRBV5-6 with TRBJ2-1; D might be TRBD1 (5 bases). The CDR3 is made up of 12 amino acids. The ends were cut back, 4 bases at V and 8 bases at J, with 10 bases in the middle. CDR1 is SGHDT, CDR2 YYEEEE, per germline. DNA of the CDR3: TGTGCCAGCAGCCATTCAGGGTATGAGCAGTTCTTC. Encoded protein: CASSHSGYEQFF.

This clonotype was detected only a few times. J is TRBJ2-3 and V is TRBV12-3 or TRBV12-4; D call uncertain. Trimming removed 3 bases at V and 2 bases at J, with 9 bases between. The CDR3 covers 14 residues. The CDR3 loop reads CASSFPTATDTQYF. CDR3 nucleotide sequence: TGTGCCAGCAGTTTTCCCACCGCCACAGATACGCAGTATTTT.

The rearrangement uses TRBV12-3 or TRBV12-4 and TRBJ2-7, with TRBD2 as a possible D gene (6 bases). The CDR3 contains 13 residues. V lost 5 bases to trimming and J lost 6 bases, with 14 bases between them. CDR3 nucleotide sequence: TGTGCCAGCAGTGGGACTTCGCGGGGCGAGCAGTACTTC. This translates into CASSGTSRGEQYF.

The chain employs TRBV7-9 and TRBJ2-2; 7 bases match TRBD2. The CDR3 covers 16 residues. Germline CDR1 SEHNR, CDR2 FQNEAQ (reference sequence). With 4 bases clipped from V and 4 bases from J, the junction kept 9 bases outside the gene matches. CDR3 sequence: CASSSRLAKGTGELFF. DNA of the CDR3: TGTGCCAGCAGCTCCCGACTAGCCAAGGGCACCGGGGAGCTGTTTTTT.

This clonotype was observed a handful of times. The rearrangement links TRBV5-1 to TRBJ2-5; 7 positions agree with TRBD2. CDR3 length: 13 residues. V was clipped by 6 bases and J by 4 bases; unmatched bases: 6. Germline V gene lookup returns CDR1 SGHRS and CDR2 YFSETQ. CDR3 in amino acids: CASTTSAGETQYF. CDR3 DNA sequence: TGCGCCAGCACAACTAGCGCAGGAGAGACCCAGTACTTC.